This T cell receptor (beta chain) was sequenced during a study of T cell responses to AZD1222 COVID-19 vaccine. Points from the study as a whole: White British donors predominated, females outnumbered males, and clonal diversity was possibly underestimated. Spike-spanning, vaccine-associated CD4 TCRs were dominant at 160-218 and 743-854.

On this clone: Its antigen is unidentified.

Using immunoSEQ multiplex PCR, the repertoire was profiled, and TCRdb retains in-frame clones only, with some absent. The repertoire holds some 140,000 clones, with less than 90% as singletons. The sequences come from peripheral blood, collected on day 0 of AZD1222 vaccination. The source of this sequence is an adult in good health.

CDR3 coding DNA: TGTGCCAGCAGTTTTTTACCCACAGATACGCAGTATTTT. It yields the protein CASSFLPTDTQYF. The chain couples TRBV12-3 or TRBV12-4 to TRBJ2-3; D gene uncertain. Trimming took off 3 bases at V and 2 bases at J, with 6 bases between the two ends. The CDR3 extends over 13 amino acids.